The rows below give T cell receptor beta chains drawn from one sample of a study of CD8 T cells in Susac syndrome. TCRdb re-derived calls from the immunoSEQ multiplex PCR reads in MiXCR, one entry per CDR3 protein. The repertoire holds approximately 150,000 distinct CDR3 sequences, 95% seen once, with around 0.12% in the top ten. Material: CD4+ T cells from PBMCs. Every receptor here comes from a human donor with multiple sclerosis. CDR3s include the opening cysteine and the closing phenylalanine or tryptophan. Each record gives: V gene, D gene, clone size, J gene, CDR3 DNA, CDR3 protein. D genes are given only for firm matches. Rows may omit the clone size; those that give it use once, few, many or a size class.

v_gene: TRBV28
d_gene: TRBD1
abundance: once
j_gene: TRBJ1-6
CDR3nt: TGTGCCAGCAACCGGGACAGGGGAACACCCCTCCACTTT
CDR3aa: CASNRDRGTPLHF

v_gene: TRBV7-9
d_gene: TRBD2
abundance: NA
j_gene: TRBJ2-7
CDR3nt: TGTGCCAGCAGCCGTACGACTAGCGGGGGGACCTACGAGCAGTACTTC
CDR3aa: CASSRTTSGGTYEQYF

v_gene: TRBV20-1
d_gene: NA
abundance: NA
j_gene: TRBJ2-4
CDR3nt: TGCAGTGCTAGAGCTACGGTGACAGGCCCCAAAAACATTCAGTACTTC
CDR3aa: CSARATVTGPKNIQYF

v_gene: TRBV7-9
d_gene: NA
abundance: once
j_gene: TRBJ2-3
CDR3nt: TGTGCCAGCAGCAAATATTCCCGGACTAACACAGATACGCAGTATTTT
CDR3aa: CASSKYSRTNTDTQYF

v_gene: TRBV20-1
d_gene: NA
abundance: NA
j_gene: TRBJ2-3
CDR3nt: TGCAGTGCCCCCCAAGTTGATACGCAGTATTTT
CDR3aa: CSAPQVDTQYF

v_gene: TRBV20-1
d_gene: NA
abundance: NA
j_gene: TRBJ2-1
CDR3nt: TGCAGTGCTAGATCCCACTTCTCTAGCGATGAGCAGTTCTTC
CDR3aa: CSARSHFSSDEQFF

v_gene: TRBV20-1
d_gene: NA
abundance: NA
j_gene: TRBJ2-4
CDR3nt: TGCAGTGCCAAGGACAGCTCAGCCAAAAACATTCAGTACTTC
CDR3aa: CSAKDSSAKNIQYF

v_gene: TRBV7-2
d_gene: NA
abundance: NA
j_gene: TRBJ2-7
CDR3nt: TGTGCCAGCAGCCCTTTGGCGGGGGCGAGCTCCTACGAGCAGTACTTC
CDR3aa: CASSPLAGASSYEQYF

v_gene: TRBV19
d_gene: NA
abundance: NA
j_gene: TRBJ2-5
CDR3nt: TGTGCCAGTAGTGCCCGCACGGGACCATCTAGGGAGACCCAGTACTTC
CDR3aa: CASSARTGPSRETQYF

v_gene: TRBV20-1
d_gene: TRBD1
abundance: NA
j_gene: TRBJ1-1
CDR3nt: TGCAGTGCTACCCGGACAGGGGTAGCTTTCTTT
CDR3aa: CSATRTGVAFF

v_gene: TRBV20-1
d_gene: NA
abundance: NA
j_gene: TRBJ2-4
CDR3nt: TGCAGTGCTTCTCCCGGGGACATTCAGTACTTC
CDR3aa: CSASPGDIQYF

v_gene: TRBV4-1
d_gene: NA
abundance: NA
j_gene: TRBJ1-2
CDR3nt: TGCGCCAGCAGCCAAGTGGCGGGGCCCGACTATGGCTACACCTTC
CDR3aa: CASSQVAGPDYGYTF

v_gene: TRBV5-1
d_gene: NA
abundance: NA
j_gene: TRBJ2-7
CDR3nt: TGCGCCAGCAGCCCGGGAATGGGCACCAGCTACGAGCAGTACTTC
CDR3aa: CASSPGMGTSYEQYF

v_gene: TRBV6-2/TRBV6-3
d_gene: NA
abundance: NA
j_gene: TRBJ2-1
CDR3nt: TGTGCCAGCAGTTACTCTCTCTCCCGGGCGAGGGACAATGAGCAGTTCTTC
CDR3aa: CASSYSLSRARDNEQFF

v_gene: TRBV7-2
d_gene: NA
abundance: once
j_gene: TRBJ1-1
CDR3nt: TGTGCCAGCAGCTTAGTGGGGGTCAGGGCGGTTGCAGCTTTCTTT
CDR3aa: CASSLVGVRAVAAFF

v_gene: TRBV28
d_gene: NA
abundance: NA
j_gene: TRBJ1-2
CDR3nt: TGTGCCAGCACCTCCACCGGTGGGCAGGCATGGTATGGCTACACCTTC
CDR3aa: CASTSTGGQAWYGYTF

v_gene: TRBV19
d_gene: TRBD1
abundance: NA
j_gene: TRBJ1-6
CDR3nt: TGTGCCAGTGGCAGGGACAGACTCTATAATTCACCCCTCCACTTT
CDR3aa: CASGRDRLYNSPLHF

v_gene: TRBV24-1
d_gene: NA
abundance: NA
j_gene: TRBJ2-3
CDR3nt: TGTGCCACCAGTGATTTCAAATTAGGGACCACAGATACGCAGTATTTT
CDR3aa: CATSDFKLGTTDTQYF

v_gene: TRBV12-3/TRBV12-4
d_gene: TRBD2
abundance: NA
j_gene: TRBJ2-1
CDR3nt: TGTGCCAGCACCCAAGGGCTAGCGGGGGGGACGTTGTGGAATGAGCAGTTCTTC
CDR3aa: CASTQGLAGGTLWNEQFF

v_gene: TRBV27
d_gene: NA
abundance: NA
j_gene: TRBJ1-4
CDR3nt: TGTGCCAGCAGGGCCTTCGGTAGAAGGAATGAAAAACTGTTTTTT
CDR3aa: CASRAFGRRNEKLFF

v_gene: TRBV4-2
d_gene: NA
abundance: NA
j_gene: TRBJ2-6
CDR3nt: TGTGCCAGCAGGAGTGGTGGATCCGGGGCCAACGTCCTGACTTTC
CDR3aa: CASRSGGSGANVLTF

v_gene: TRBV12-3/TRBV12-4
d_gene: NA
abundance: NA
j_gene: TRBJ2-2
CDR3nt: TGTGCCAGCACCTCACTCCGGTCCGGGGAGCTGTTTTTT
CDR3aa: CASTSLRSGELFF

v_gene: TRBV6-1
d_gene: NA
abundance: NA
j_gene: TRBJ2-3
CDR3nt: TGTGCCAGCAGTGAAAGGGCCCGCACAGATACGCAGTATTTT
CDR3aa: CASSERARTDTQYF

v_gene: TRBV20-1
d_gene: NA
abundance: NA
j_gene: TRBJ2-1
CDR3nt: TGCAGTGCTAGCGTCGACCTGACTAACAATGAGCAGTTCTTC
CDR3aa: CSASVDLTNNEQFF

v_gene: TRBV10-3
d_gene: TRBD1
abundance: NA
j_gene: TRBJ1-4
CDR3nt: TGTGCCATCAGTGGTGGGACAGGGGCAAATGAAAAACTGTTTTTT
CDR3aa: CAISGGTGANEKLFF

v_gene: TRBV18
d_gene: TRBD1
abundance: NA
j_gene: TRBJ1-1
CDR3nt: TGTGCCAGCTCACCGACAGGGGACACTGAAGCTTTCTTT
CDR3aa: CASSPTGDTEAFF

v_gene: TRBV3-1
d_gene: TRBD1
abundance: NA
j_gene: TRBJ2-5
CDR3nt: TGTGCCAGCAGCTTCTGGACAGGTTACCACCAAGAGACCCAGTACTTC
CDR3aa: CASSFWTGYHQETQYF

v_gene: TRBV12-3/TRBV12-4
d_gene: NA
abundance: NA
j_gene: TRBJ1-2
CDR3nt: TGTGCCAGCAGTAGATCCAACTATGGCTACACCTTC
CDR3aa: CASSRSNYGYTF

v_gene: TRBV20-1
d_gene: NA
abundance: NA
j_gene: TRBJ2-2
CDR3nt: TGCAGTGCTAGAGCTCGGGGGACGGGGAACACCGGGGAGCTGTTTTTT
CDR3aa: CSARARGTGNTGELFF

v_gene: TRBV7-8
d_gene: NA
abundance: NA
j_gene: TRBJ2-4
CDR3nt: TGTGCCAGCAGCGAAGACAGATTGGTAACCAAAAACATTCAGTACTTC
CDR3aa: CASSEDRLVTKNIQYF

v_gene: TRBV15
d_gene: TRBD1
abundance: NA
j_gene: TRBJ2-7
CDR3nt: TGTGCCACCAGCAGAGTCAGGGGGCAATCCTACGAGCAGTACTTC
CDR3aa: CATSRVRGQSYEQYF

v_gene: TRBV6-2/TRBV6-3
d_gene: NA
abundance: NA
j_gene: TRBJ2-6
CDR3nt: TGTGCCAGCATCCCACAGGGCGCTGGGGCCAACGTCCTGACTTTC
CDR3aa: CASIPQGAGANVLTF

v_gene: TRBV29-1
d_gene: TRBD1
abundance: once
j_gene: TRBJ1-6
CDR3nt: TGCAGCGTACGGAACAGGGGGCCGAATTCACCCCTCCACTTT
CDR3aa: CSVRNRGPNSPLHF

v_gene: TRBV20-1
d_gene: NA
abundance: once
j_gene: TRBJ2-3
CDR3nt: TGCAGTGCTAGATTGGGGATAACTACAGATACGCAGTATTTT
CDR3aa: CSARLGITTDTQYF

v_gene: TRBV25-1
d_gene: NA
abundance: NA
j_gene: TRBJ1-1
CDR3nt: TGTGCCAGCACCTCCTGGGGTGGGGCTGAAGCTTTCTTT
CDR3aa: CASTSWGGAEAFF

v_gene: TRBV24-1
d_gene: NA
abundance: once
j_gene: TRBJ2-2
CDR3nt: TGTGCCACCAGTGACAGGGGTCTCGACACCGGGGAGCTGTTTTTT
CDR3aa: CATSDRGLDTGELFF

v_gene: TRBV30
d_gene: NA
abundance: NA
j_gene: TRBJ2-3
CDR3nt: TGTGCCTGGAGTGCCCAAGATACGCAGTATTTT
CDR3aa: CAWSAQDTQYF

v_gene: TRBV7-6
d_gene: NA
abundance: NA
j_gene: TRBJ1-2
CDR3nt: TGTGCCAGCAGCTTAGGACGATCAACGGGGGTCGGCTACACCTTC
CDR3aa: CASSLGRSTGVGYTF

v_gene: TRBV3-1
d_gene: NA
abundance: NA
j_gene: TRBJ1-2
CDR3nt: TGTGCCAGCAGCCGAGGAAAATATGGCTACACCTTC
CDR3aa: CASSRGKYGYTF

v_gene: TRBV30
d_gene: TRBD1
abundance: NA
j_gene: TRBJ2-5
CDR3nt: TGTGCCTGCAAATCCGGGACAGGGGTCCAAGAGACCCAGTACTTC
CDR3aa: CACKSGTGVQETQYF